A selection of T cell receptor beta chains follows, all from one sample in a study of T cells in Graves' hyperthyroidism and ophthalmopathy. From the multiplex PCR reads, TCRdb called clonotypes with MiXCR, one entry per CDR3 protein. The sample has roughly 170,000 distinct CDR3 sequences; over 15% are singletons. Sequencing input: blood. These TCRs come from a woman aged 50 to 65 with Graves' hyperthyroidism. The CDR3 runs from the conserved cysteine through the conserved F or W. Fields, in order: D gene, clone size, J gene, V gene, CDR3 DNA, CDR3 protein. The D gene is left open where the match is weak. Clone size is given for some rows only: seen once, a few or many times, or a class if the clone is expanded.

>.|many|TRBJ1-5|TRBV27
TGTGCCAGCAGTTTGAAGGGATATCAGCCCCAGCATTTT
CASSLKGYQPQHF
>.|many|TRBJ1-1|TRBV20-1
TGCAGTGCTCTTACTGGCCTAGTGACTGAAGCTTTCTTT
CSALTGLVTEAFF
>TRBD1|many|TRBJ2-2|TRBV5-1
TGCGCCAGCAGCTTGGGGGACAGGGACGGCACCGGGGAGCTGTTTTTT
CASSLGDRDGTGELFF
>.|many|TRBJ1-1|TRBV7-9
TGTGCCAGCAGCCCAGCACCCACGAACACTGAAGCTTTCTTT
CASSPAPTNTEAFF
>.|many|TRBJ2-2|TRBV3-1
TGTGCCAGCAGCCAAGATTTGGACTTCCCCACCGGGGAGCTGTTTTTT
CASSQDLDFPTGELFF
>.|.|TRBJ2-6|TRBV28
TGTGCCAGCCGGCTCCGGGGTACCGGGGCCGGGACTGGGGCCAACGTCCTGACTTTC
CASRLRGTGAGTGANVLTF
>TRBD1|many|TRBJ2-7|TRBV7-9
TGTGCCAGCAGCATCGGGACAGACTACGAGCAGTACTTC
CASSIGTDYEQYF
>.|many|TRBJ2-6|TRBV28
TGTGCCAGCAGTTTTTGGAGGGCTGGGGCCAACGTCCTGACTTTC
CASSFWRAGANVLTF
>TRBD2|many|TRBJ2-3|TRBV7-3
TGTGCCAGCAGTCGGGGGGTGGGGAGTGCCACAGATACGCAGTATTTT
CASSRGVGSATDTQYF
>.|many|TRBJ2-1|TRBV6-1
TGTGCCAGCAGCCCCGCCGGACAGAAATACAATGAGCAGTTCTTC
CASSPAGQKYNEQFF
>TRBD1|few|TRBJ2-7|TRBV27
TGTGCCAGCAGTTTGTCAGGGGGCGCAGTATCCTACGAGCAGTACTTC
CASSLSGGAVSYEQYF
>.|few|TRBJ1-6|TRBV3-1
TGTGCCAGCAGCCGGGAGGGGCAGGGTTATTCACCCCTCCACTTT
CASSREGQGYSPLHF
>TRBD1|many|TRBJ1-5|TRBV20-1
TGCAGTGCTAGTGGGACAGGAACAATAGCTGGTGCCCTGAGTCAGCCCCAGCATTTT
CSASGTGTIAGALSQPQHF
>TRBD1|many|TRBJ1-5|TRBV29-1
TGCAGCGTAGGACAGGGTACAAGCAATCAGCCCCAGCATTTT
CSVGQGTSNQPQHF
>.|many|TRBJ1-6|TRBV7-8
TGTGCCAGCAGCGCGTCGGCAGGGGCGGGTTCACCCCTCCACTTT
CASSASAGAGSPLHF
>.|many|TRBJ1-1|TRBV7-2
TGTGCCAGCAGCCTCCCCAGGGGACGGGGCACTGAAGCTTTCTTT
CASSLPRGRGTEAFF
>.|.|TRBJ2-7|TRBV2
TGTGCCAGCAGTGAAGCGCAACGGGCTTCCTACGAGCAGTACTTC
CASSEAQRASYEQYF
>.|many|TRBJ1-1|TRBV6-5
TGTGCCAGCAGTTACAGGGACAATGAAGCTTTCTTT
CASSYRDNEAFF
>.|many|TRBJ1-1|TRBV11-2
TGTGCCAGCAGCGGGCCAAACACTGAAGCTTTCTTT
CASSGPNTEAFF
>.|many|TRBJ2-3|TRBV4-1
TGCGCCAGCAGCCAAGATTGGGCGACAGATACGCAGTATTTT
CASSQDWATDTQYF
>.|many|TRBJ2-1|TRBV27
TGTGCCAGCGATCCCCTGGGAGAGGGCTACAATGAGCAGTTCTTC
CASDPLGEGYNEQFF
>.|many|TRBJ1-2|TRBV2
TGTGCCAGCACTAGAAGGGCAGGGCCCTATGGCTACACCTTC
CASTRRAGPYGYTF
>.|many|TRBJ2-1|TRBV28
TGTGCCAGCAGCCTCCGGGACCTCAATGAGCAGTTCTTC
CASSLRDLNEQFF
>.|many|TRBJ2-5|TRBV6-1
TGTGCCAGCACGGACAGTACCCGGGGGGAGACCCAGTACTTC
CASTDSTRGETQYF
>TRBD2|.|TRBJ2-7|TRBV5-1
TGCGCCAGCAGCGGACTACTAGCGGGGGGCGGGGGGAACGAGCAGTACTTC
CASSGLLAGGGGNEQYF
>TRBD1|.|TRBJ1-4|TRBV5-1
TGCGCCAGCGCCCTAGGAGGGACAGGGGAAGGGGAAAAACTGTTTTTT
CASALGGTGEGEKLFF
>TRBD2|many|TRBJ2-1|TRBV2
TGTGCCAGCAGGCGGGGACTAGCGCGCAATGAGCAGTTCTTC
CASRRGLARNEQFF
>.|.|TRBJ2-6|TRBV5-1
TGCGCCAGCAGCTTGGGTCCGGCAGTCCCTGGGGCCAACGTCCTGACTTTC
CASSLGPAVPGANVLTF
>.|once|TRBJ1-2|TRBV14
TGTGCCAGCAGCCAAGTGGGGGCTGAAGGAGCTAACTATGGCTACACCTTC
CASSQVGAEGANYGYTF
>TRBD2|many|TRBJ2-5|TRBV28
TGTGCCAGCAGTCCCATCGGACTAGCGGCTCAAGAGACCCAGTACTTC
CASSPIGLAAQETQYF